This T cell receptor (beta chain) was sequenced for a study of blood T cell repertoires in COVID-19. The assay was immunoSEQ multiplex PCR, and TCRdb's table has in-frame clones only and misses some. Among almost 500,000 clones listed, 88% were seen once. The length of the CDR3 is 14 residues. V was clipped by 7 bases and J by 4 bases, with 16 bases between them. Per the germline V gene, CDR1 is SNHLY and CDR2 is FYNNEI. The source material was PBMCs or T cells enriched from blood (not recorded which). The receptor comes from a woman aged 55 to 70 who had recovered from COVID-19. The chain joins TRBV2 to TRBJ1-2, with a possible D match to TRBD1 (5 bases). CDR3 nucleotides: TGTGCCAGCACCCTGGGTACAGGAGCCTATGGCTACACCTTC. Protein product: CASTLGTGAYGYTF.